This T cell receptor beta chain was captured in a study of blood T cells in healthy people across ages. A second PCR, run for about 6 to 11 cycles, used a sample-barcoded 5' primer plus a J-beta primer mix. TCRdb reprocessed the 5' RACE reads via MiXCR and lists one record per CDR3 protein. The data hold more than 650,000 distinct CDR3 sequences, with 20% to 30% observed a single time. This clonotype was counted between two and nine times. Germline assignment: CDR1 MGHRA and CDR2 YSYEKL. The CDR3 consists of 16 residues. Trimming removed 1 base at V and 0 bases at J, with 12 bases between. Another study also made use of these data, one on T cells of mothers and their children. That paper states: Study donors consisted of a few healthy Caucasian mothers and their six children.

The clonotype comes from a boy aged 5-17 years in good health. The source material was blood. The V and J genes are TRBV4-1 and TRBJ2-5, with D perhaps matching TRBD1 or TRBD2 (6 bases each). CDR3 in amino acids: CASSQASGAYQETQYF. The CDR3 DNA sequence: TGCGCCAGCAGCCAAGCGTCGGGGGCCTACCAAGAGACCCAGTACTTC.